One and the same sample provided the 13 T cell receptor beta chains below, sequenced in a study of T cell responses to AZD1222 COVID-19 vaccine. Repertoires were generated with immunoSEQ multiplex PCR, while TCRdb's copy carries only in-frame clones and drops some. The data show roughly 130,000 clones, with 88% seen just once and approximately 8% held by the top ten. Sequencing used peripheral blood, obtained on day 0 of AZD1222 vaccination. The receptors originated from an adult in good health.

This chain connects TRBV19 to TRBJ1-2; weak D call: TRBD1 (5 bases). Trimming shortened V by 4 bases and J by 8 bases, and 17 bases separated the two germline ends. This CDR3 has 14 residues. Germline-derived CDR1 and CDR2 are LNHDA and SQIVND (reference sequence). The CDR3 coding sequence is TGTGCCAGTAGTAACCCCGTCAGGGTGGGAGGCTACACCTTC. This translates into CASSNPVRVGGYTF.

The table lists this clone with a few counts. The chain combines TRBV10-2 with TRBJ2-1, with 12 bases identical to TRBD2. The CDR3 is made up of 20 amino acids. After removal of 6 bases from V and 0 bases from J, the junction contained 15 bases not matched to a gene. Germline CDR1 and CDR2: WSHSY and SAAADI. CDR3 amino acids: CASRGLASGRARSSYNEQFF. DNA of the CDR3: TGCGCCAGCAGAGGTTTGGCTAGCGGGAGGGCCAGGAGCTCCTACAATGAGCAGTTCTTC.

This chain connects TRBV5-4 to TRBJ2-5; 7 nucleotides align to TRBD2. The germline CDR1 and CDR2 sequences are SGHNT and YYREEE (reference sequence). V lost 2 bases to trimming and J lost 7 bases; unmatched junction nucleotides: 11. The CDR3 has 15 amino acids. The chain's CDR3 is CASSFWGGTSGTQYF. CDR3 DNA: TGTGCCAGCAGCTTTTGGGGAGGGACTTCCGGGACCCAGTACTTC. The full variable domain, rest sourced from reference TRBV5-4 and TRBJ2-5, is ETGVTQSPTHLIKTRGQQVTLRCSSQSGHNTVSWYQQALGQGPQFIFQYYREEENGRGNFPPRFSGLQFPNYSSELNVNALELDDSALYLCASSFWGGTSGTQYFGPGTRLLVL.

This chain uses TRBV10-1 with TRBJ2-7; 8 bases agree with TRBD2. This CDR3 contains 14 residues. The V gene end was trimmed by 5 bases and the J gene end by 3 bases; junction bases not matched to a gene: 6. Germline CDR1 WNHNN, CDR2 SYGVQD (reference sequence). The CDR3 reads CASSPTSGLYEQYF. For the CDR3, the DNA is TGCGCCAGCAGTCCCACTAGCGGTCTCTACGAGCAGTACTTC.

The chain uses TRBV29-1 and TRBJ1-1; D perhaps matches TRBD1 (6 bases). The germline V gene encodes CDR1 SQVTM and CDR2 ANQGSEA. V was shortened by 4 bases and J by 5 bases, with 23 bases between the two germline ends. The CDR3 contains 16 residues. The CDR3 region has the DNA TGCAGCGTTGTAGCGGGGGCGCCCAGTGTTCGGACTGAAGCTTTCTTT. It encodes CSVVAGAPSVRTEAFF. The whole variable domain, remainder taken from reference TRBV29-1 and TRBJ1-1, is SAVISQKPSRDICQRGTSLTIQCQVDSQVTMMFWYRQQPGQSLTLIATANQGSEATYESGFVIDKFPISRPNLTFSTLTVSNMSPEDSSIYLCSVVAGAPSVRTEAFFGQGTRLTVV.

The CDR3 sequence: CASSLQGARTGELFF. For the CDR3, the DNA is TGTGCCAGCAGTCTACAGGGGGCTCGAACCGGGGAGCTGTTTTTT. The rearrangement uses TRBV4-2 and TRBJ2-2; TRBD1 aligns across 9 bases. After removal of 6 bases from V and 5 bases from J, the junction contained 7 bases not matched to a gene. Germline V gives CDR1 LGHNA, CDR2 YNFKEQ. The CDR3 length is 15 residues.

This clone occurred once. The chain combines TRBV29-1 with TRBJ2-1; perhaps TRBD2 as D (6 bases). CDR1 and CDR2 (germline): SQVTM, ANQGSEA. The CDR3 runs 12 residues. Trimming stripped 1 base from V and 6 bases from J, with 7 bases between. In DNA form, the CDR3 reads TGCAGCGTTGAAGGGAGGGGCAATGAGCAGTTCTTC. Translation: CSVEGRGNEQFF.

This chain connects TRBV15 to TRBJ2-7; 8 nucleotides line up with TRBD2. V gave up 4 bases and J gave up 6 bases; unmatched junction bases: 20. Germline loops: CDR1 LNHNV, CDR2 YYDKDF (reference sequence). CDR3 length equals 18 residues. DNA for the CDR3: TGTGCCACCAGCATGCGGACAGCTCTAATCGGGGCGGGGGGCGAGCAGTACTTC. This sequence encodes CATSMRTALIGAGGEQYF.

V and J are TRBV6-1 and TRBJ1-2; D may be TRBD1 (6 bases). The V and J ends lost 3 bases and 2 bases respectively, with 10 bases between them. CDR3 length equals 14 residues. CDR1 is MNHNS and CDR2 is SASEGT in the germline V gene. CDR3 nucleotide sequence: TGTGCCAGCAGTGAGATCGGACAGAACTATGGCTACACCTTC. Its protein product is CASSEIGQNYGYTF.

V is TRBV19 and J is TRBJ1-2; 9 nucleotides align to TRBD1. CDR1 and CDR2 from the germline V gene are LNHDA and SQIVND (reference sequence). Unmatched junction bases numbered 7, after V lost 4 bases and J lost 4 bases. The CDR3 extends over 15 amino acids. CDR3 in DNA: TGTGCCAGTAGTACCTACAGGGGGCGAAGCTATGGCTACACCTTC. Protein sequence: CASSTYRGRSYGYTF.

The V call is TRBV11-2, the J call TRBJ2-7; a weak D match, TRBD2 (5 bases). V was clipped by 3 bases and J by 3 bases, with 12 bases between them. CDR1 and CDR2 from the germline V gene are SGHAT and FQNNGV. The CDR3 length is 14 residues. In nucleotides, the CDR3 is TGTGCCAGCAGCTTTCGGACTGGCTACTACGAGCAGTACTTC. Encoded protein: CASSFRTGYYEQYF.

CDR3 residues: CASSGPGQGAVDEQFF. The CDR3 coding sequence is TGTGCCAGCAGTGGTCCGGGACAGGGGGCCGTAGATGAGCAGTTCTTC. The rearrangement uses TRBV25-1 and TRBJ2-1; 12 nucleotides agree with TRBD1. The junction had 9 bases not matched to a gene; V was cut back by 4 bases and J by 8 bases. CDR3 length equals 16 residues. Germline V gives CDR1 MGHDK, CDR2 SYGVNS.

This chain uses TRBV29-1 with TRBJ1-5; perhaps TRBD1 as D (5 bases). The CDR3 runs to 13 residues. V lost 6 bases, J lost 4 bases, and 13 bases lay in between. CDR1 is SQVTM and CDR2 is ANQGSEA in the germline V gene. CDR3 nucleotide sequence: TGCAGCGTCACGACAGAATTAAATCAGCCCCAGCATTTT. This encodes CSVTTELNQPQHF.